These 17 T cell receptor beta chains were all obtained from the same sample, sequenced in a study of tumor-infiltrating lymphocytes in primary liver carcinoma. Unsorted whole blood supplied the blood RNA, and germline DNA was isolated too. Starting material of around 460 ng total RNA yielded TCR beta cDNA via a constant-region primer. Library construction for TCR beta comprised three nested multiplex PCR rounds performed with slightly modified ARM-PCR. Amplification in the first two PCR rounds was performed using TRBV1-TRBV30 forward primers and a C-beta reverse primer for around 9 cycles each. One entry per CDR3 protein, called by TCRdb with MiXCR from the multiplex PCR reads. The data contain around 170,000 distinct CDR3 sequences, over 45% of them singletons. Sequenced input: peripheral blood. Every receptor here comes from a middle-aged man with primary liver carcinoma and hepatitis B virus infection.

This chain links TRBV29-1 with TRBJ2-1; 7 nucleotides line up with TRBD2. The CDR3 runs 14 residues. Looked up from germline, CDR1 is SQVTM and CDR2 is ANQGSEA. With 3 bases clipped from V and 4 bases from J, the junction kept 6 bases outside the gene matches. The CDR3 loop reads CSVDLSSGYNEQFF. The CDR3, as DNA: TGCAGCGTTGACCTGTCTAGCGGATACAATGAGCAGTTCTTC.

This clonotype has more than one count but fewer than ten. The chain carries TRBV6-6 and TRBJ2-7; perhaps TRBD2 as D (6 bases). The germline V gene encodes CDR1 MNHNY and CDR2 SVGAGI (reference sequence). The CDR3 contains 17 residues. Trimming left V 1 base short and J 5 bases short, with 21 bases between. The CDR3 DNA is TGTGCCAGCAGTTACTATACTGCGACTAGTAGTTCCGACGAGCAGTACTTC. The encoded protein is CASSYYTATSSSDEQYF.

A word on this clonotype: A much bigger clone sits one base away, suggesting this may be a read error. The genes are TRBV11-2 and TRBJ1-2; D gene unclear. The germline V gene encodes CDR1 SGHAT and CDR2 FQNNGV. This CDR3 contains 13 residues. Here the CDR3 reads CASSLDLGDGYIF. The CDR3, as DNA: TGTGCCAGCAGCTTAGATCTTGGGGATGGCTACATCTTC.

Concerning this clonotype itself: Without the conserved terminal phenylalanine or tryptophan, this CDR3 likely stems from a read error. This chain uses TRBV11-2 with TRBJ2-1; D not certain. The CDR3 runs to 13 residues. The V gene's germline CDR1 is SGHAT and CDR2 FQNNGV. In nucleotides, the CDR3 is TGTGCCAGCAGCCCCCCCCTGTACAATGTGCAGTTCCTC. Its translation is CASSPPLYNVQFL.

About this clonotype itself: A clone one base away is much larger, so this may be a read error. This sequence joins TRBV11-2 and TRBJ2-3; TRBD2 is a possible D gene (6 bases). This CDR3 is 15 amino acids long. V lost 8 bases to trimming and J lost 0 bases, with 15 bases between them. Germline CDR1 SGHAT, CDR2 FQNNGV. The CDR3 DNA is TGTGCCAGCCGCCCTCTAGCGCGTAGCACAGATACGCAGTATTTT. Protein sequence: CASRPLARSTDTQYF.

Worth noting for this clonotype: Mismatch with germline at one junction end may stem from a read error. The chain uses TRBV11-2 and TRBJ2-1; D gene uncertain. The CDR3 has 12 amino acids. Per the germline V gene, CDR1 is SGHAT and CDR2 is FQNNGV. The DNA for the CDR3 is TGTGGCAGCAGCTTAGGATGGGGTGAACAGTTCTTC. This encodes CGSSLGWGEQFF.

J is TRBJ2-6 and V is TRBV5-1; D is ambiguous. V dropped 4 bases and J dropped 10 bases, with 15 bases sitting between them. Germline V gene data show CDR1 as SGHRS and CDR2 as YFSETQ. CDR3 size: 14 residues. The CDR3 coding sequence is TGCGCCAGCAGCCCCAACCGAGCCGCAAACGTCCTGACTTTC. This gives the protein CASSPNRAANVLTF.

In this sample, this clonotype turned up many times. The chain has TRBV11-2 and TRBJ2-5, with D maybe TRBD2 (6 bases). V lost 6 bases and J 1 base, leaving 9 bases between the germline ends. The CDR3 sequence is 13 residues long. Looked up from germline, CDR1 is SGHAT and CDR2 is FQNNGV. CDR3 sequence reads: CASSRDSQETQYF. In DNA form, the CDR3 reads TGTGCCAGCAGTCGGGACTCCCAAGAGACCCAGTACTTC.

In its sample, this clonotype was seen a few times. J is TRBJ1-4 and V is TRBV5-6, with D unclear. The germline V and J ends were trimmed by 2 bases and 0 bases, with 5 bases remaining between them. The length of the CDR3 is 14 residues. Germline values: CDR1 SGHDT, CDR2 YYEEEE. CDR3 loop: CASSFGATNEKLFF. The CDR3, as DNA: TGTGCCAGCAGCTTCGGGGCAACTAATGAAAAACTGTTTTTT.

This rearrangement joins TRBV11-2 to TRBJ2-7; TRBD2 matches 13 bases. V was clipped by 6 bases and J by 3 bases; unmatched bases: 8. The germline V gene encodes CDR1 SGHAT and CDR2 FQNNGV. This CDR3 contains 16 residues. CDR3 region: CASRLDWTSGSYEQYV. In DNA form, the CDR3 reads TGTGCCAGCAGATTGGACTGGACTAGCGGGAGCTACGAGCAGTACGTC.

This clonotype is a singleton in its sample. CDR3 residues: CASSFTGHILNTEAFF. The CDR3 coding sequence is TGTGCCAGCAGTTTCACGGGACATATTTTGAACACTGAAGCTTTCTTT. The J gene is TRBJ1-1, the V gene TRBV6-1; TRBD1 is a possible D gene (6 bases). V was pared by 5 bases and J by 0 bases, with 16 bases between. Germline CDR1 reads MNHNS; CDR2 reads SASEGT. There are 16 residues in the CDR3.

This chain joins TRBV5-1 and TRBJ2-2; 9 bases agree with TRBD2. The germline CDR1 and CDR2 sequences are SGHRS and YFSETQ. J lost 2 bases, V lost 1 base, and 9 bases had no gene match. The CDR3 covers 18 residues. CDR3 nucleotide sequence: TGCGCCAGCAGCTTGCTAGCGGGAAGGCCGTCTAACACCGGGGAGCTGTTTTTT. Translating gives CASSLLAGRPSNTGELFF. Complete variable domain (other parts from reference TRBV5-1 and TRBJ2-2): KAGVTQTPRYLIKTRGQQVTLSCSPISGHRSVSWYQQTPGQGLQFLFEYFSETQRNKGNFPGRFSGRQFSNSRSEMNVSTLELGDSALYLCASSLLAGRPSNTGELFFGEGSRLTVL.

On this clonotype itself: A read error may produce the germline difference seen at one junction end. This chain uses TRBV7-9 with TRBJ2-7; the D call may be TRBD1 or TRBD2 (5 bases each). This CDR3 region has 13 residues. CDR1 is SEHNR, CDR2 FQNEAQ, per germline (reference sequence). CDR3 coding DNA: TGCGCCAGCAACCCAGGGAGCTCCTACGAGCAGTACTTC. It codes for CASNPGSSYEQYF.

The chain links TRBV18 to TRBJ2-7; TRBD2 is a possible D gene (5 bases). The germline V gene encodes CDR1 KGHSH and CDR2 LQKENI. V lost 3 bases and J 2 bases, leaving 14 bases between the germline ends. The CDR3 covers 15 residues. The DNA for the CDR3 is TGTGCCAGCTCACCGGGTGAGGGAAGGACCTACGAGCAGTACTTC. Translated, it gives CASSPGEGRTYEQYF. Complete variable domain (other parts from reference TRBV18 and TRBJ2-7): NAGVMQNPRHLVRRRGQEARLRCSPMKGHSHVYWYRQLPEEGLKFMVYLQKENIIDESGMPKERFSAEFPKEGPSILRIQQVVRGDSAAYFCASSPGEGRTYEQYFGPGTRLTVT.

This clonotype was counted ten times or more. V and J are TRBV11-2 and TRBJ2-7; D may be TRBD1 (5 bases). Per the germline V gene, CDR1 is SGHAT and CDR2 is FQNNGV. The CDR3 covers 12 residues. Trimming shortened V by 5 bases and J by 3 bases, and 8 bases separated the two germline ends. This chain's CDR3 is CASSAQGYEQYF. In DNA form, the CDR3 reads TGTGCCAGCAGCGCCCAGGGCTACGAGCAGTACTTC. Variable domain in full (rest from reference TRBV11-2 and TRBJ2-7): EAGVAQSPRYKIIEKRQSVAFWCNPISGHATLYWYQQILGQGPKLLIQFQNNGVVDDSQLPKDRFSAERLKGVDSTLKIQPAKLEDSAVYLCASSAQGYEQYFGPGTRLTVT.

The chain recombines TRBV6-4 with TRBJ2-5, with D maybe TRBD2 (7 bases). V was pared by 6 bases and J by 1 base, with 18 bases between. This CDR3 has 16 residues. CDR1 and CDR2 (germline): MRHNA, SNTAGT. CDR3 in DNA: TGTGCCAGCAGCCCCCGCGGGGGCATACTCCAAGAGACCCAGTACTTC. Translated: CASSPRGGILQETQYF.

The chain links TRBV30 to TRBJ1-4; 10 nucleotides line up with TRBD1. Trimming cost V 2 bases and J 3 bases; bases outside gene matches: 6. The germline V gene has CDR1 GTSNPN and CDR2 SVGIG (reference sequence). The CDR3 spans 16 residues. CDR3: CAWSTRQGAPNEKLFF. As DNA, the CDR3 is TGTGCCTGGAGTACGAGACAGGGGGCTCCTAATGAAAAACTGTTTTTT. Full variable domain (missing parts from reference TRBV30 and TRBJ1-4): SQTIHQWPATLVQPVGSPLSLECTVEGTSNPNLYWYRQAAGRGLQLLFYSVGIGQISSEVPQNLSASRPQDRQFILSSKKLLLSDSGFYLCAWSTRQGAPNEKLFFGSGTQLSVL.